This TCR beta chain stems from a study of blood T cell repertoires in COVID-19. The germline CDR1 and CDR2 sequences are SNHLY and FYNNEI. The V end was cut by 6 bases, the J end by 4 bases, with 15 bases between. CDR3 length: 14 amino acids. Profiling relied on immunoSEQ multiplex PCR, and the TCRdb table lists in-frame clones only, not all of them. Seen here are 250,000 to 350,000 clones, about 85% observed once, and the top ten hold 0.7% to 0.9%. This chain connects TRBV2 to TRBJ1-1; D might be TRBD1 (6 bases). This TCR derives from a human donor with COVID-19, enrolled during active disease. The donor label of this sample is uncertain. The specimen sequenced was peripheral blood. CDR3 protein: CASRETTGSTEAFF. The CDR3 DNA reads as TGTGCCAGCAGAGAAACTACAGGGAGCACTGAAGCTTTCTTT.